This record covers a single T cell receptor (beta chain). The entry originates in a study of blood T cell repertoires in COVID-19. In the authors' methods: Amplification from reference gene primers served as the basis for estimated nucleated cell counts. Measured with immunoSEQ multiplex PCR; TCRdb has only the in-frame clones, and not every one. V and J calls and clone size follow that table, whereas D and trimming were derived from the DNA. This sample carries about 310,000 clones, more than 85% of them seen once, and the ten largest clones take 1% to 1.5%. Germline V gene sequence: CDR1 SGHTA, CDR2 FQGNSA. V shed 5 bases and J 6 bases; nucleotides not matched to a gene: 9. CDR3 length: 15 amino acids.

This clonotype was obtained from a man aged 70 or older with acute or convalescent COVID-19. The chain carries TRBV7-2 and TRBJ1-2, with 10 bases fitting TRBD1. The sample was peripheral blood. The CDR3 nucleotides are TGTGCCAGCAGCACACCGGACAGGGGGGAACATGGCTACACCTTC. This translates into CASSTPDRGEHGYTF.